Listed below are T cell receptor beta chains from one sample, sequenced in a study of cytomegalovirus exposure and HLA in healthy donors. Assay used: immunoSEQ multiplex PCR; TCRdb lists only in-frame clones, some missing. The repertoire includes approximately 170,000 clones, approximately 72% of them detected once, and approximately 1.3% sits in the top ten. The specimen was PBMCs. The source of these receptors is a man aged 45-65 years in good health and CMV-seronegative. Each CDR3 is given with its conserved first and last residue. The D gene is left open where the match is weak. Clone size is stated in some rows and not others, as once, few, many or a class when expanded.

clone_size	j_call	v_call	d_call	cdr3_aa	cdr3_nt
few	TRBJ2-5	TRBV7-7	-	CASSPIQGKETQYF	TGTGCTAGCAGCCCGATCCAGGGGAAAGAGACCCAGTACTTC
-	TRBJ1-2	TRBV9	-	CASSDYRDSYGYTF	TGTGCCAGCAGCGATTACAGGGATAGCTATGGCTACACCTTC
few	TRBJ1-2	TRBV28	TRBD1	CASSSTGGAYGYTF	TGTGCCAGCAGCTCGACAGGGGGCGCCTATGGCTACACCTTC
-	TRBJ2-5	TRBV7-3	-	CASSLTSIETQYF	TGTGCCAGCAGCTTAACGTCAATAGAGACCCAGTACTTC
-	TRBJ1-2	TRBV7-9	-	CASSLGAAYGYTF	TGTGCCAGCAGCTTAGGGGCAGCTTATGGCTACACCTTC
-	TRBJ2-1	TRBV19	TRBD2	CASSKGLAGGLTYNEQFF	TGTGCCAGTAGTAAGGGACTAGCGGGGGGGTTAACCTACAATGAGCAGTTCTTC
-	TRBJ2-1	TRBV6-6	TRBD2	CASRLADSYNEQFF	TGTGCCAGCAGGCTAGCGGACTCCTACAATGAGCAGTTCTTC
-	TRBJ1-5	TRBV2	-	CASSNSGQLNQPQHF	TGTGCCAGCAGTAATTCAGGGCAACTAAATCAGCCCCAGCATTTT
-	TRBJ1-2	TRBV7-9	TRBD1	CASSPLGQRNYGYTF	TGTGCCAGCAGCCCCTTGGGACAGAGAAACTATGGCTACACCTTC
-	TRBJ2-1	TRBV5-1	TRBD2	CASSLRTSGGLEQFF	TGCGCCAGCAGCTTGCGGACTAGCGGGGGACTTGAGCAGTTCTTC
-	TRBJ2-5	TRBV27	-	CASSLVGGPETQYF	TGTGCCAGCAGTTTAGTGGGGGGGCCGGAGACCCAGTACTTC
-	TRBJ2-2	TRBV7-6	TRBD1	CASSGTGSNTGELFF	TGTGCCAGCAGCGGGACAGGGTCGAACACCGGGGAGCTGTTTTTT
once	TRBJ1-6	TRBV9	TRBD1	CASSGITGDSPLHF	TGTGCCAGCAGCGGGATTACAGGGGATTCACCCCTCCACTTT
-	TRBJ2-5	TRBV28	-	CASSPEGEETQYF	TGTGCCAGCAGCCCTGAGGGGGAAGAGACCCAGTACTTC
few	TRBJ2-5	TRBV25-1	TRBD2	CASSERGLAGRETQYF	TGTGCCAGCAGTGAAAGAGGACTAGCGGGGAGAGAGACCCAGTACTTC
-	TRBJ2-5	TRBV4-2	-	CASSQDEDRRETQYF	TGTGCCAGCAGCCAAGACGAGGACAGAAGAGAGACCCAGTACTTC
-	TRBJ1-4	TRBV19	-	CASSRQEFEKLFF	TGTGCCAGTAGTAGACAGGAGTTCGAAAAACTGTTTTTT
-	TRBJ1-1	TRBV18	TRBD1	CASSPQKDRVNTEAFF	TGTGCCAGCTCACCCCAAAAGGACAGGGTAAACACTGAAGCTTTCTTT
-	TRBJ2-5	TRBV11-2	-	CASSLDRETQYF	TGTGCCAGCAGCTTAGATAGAGAGACCCAGTACTTC
-	TRBJ1-2	TRBV5-1	-	CASSEGSNYGYTF	TGCGCCAGCAGCGAGGGTTCTAACTATGGCTACACCTTC
-	TRBJ2-5	TRBV5-1	TRBD1	CASSLGQGSTTQYF	TGCGCCAGCAGCTTGGGACAGGGGAGTACCACCCAGTACTTC
-	TRBJ2-3	TRBV7-3	-	CASSPRGLDSPHTDTQYF	TGTGCCAGCAGCCCGCGGGGTTTAGACAGCCCACACACAGATACGCAGTATTTT
-	TRBJ1-6	TRBV5-1	-	CASSLVGAPNNSPLHF	TGCGCCAGCAGCTTGGTAGGGGCCCCCAATAATTCACCCCTCCACTTT
-	TRBJ1-5	TRBV6-4	TRBD1	CASSLSPGGGQPQHF	TGTGCCAGCAGTCTATCTCCAGGGGGCGGTCAGCCCCAGCATTTT
few	TRBJ2-5	TRBV9	-	CASSVAGGGKETQYF	TGTGCCAGCAGCGTGGCCGGGGGAGGCAAAGAGACCCAGTACTTC
-	TRBJ1-2	TRBV13	TRBD1	CASTPYWDRAGGYTF	TGTGCCAGCACCCCCTACTGGGACAGGGCAGGCGGCTACACCTTC